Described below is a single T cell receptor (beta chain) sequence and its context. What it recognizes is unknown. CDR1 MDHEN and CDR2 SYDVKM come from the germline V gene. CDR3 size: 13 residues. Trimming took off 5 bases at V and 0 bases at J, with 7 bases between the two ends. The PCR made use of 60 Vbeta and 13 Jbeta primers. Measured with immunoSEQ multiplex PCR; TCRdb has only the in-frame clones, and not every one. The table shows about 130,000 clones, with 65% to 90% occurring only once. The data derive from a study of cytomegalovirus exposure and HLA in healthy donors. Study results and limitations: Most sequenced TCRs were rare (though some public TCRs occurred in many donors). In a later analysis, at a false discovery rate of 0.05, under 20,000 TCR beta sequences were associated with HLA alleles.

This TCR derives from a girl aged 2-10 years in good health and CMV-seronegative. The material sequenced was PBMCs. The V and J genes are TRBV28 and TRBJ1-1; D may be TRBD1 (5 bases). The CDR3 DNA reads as TGTGCCAGCAGTAGGGGAATGAACACTGAAGCTTTCTTT. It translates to CASSRGMNTEAFF.